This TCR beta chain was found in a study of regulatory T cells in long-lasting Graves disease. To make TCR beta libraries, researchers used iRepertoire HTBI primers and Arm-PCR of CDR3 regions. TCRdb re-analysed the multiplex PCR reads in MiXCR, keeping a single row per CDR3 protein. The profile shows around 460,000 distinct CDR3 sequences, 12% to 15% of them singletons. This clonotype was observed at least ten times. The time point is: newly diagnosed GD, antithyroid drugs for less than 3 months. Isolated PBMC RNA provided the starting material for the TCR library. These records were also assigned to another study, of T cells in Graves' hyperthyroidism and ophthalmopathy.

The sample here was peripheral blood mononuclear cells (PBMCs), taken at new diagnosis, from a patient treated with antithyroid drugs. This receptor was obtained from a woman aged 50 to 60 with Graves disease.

CDR3 sequence: CASSVSPGRLTNQPQHF. The CDR3 DNA is TGTGCCAGCAGTGTTTCTCCCGGACGGTTAACCAATCAGCCCCAGCATTTT. The gene calls are TRBV6-1 and TRBJ1-5, with no clear D. This CDR3 comprises 17 residues. Germline values: CDR1 MNHNS, CDR2 SASEGT. V was pared by 4 bases and J by 3 bases, with 19 bases between.